This entry describes one TCR beta chain. The sample is drawn from a study of control samples from healthy donors and cancer patients. The protocol was immunoSEQ multiplex PCR, while the TCRdb copy is restricted to in-frame clones and leaves out a portion. This table has some 99,000 clones, about nine tenths appearing once. The CDR3 is 13 amino acids. Trimming stripped 0 bases from V and 4 bases from J, with 4 bases between. Germline V lookup: CDR1 MNHEY, CDR2 SVGAGI. This TCR came from a human donor in good health. The donor label of this sample is uncertain. This chain links TRBV6-5 with TRBJ2-1; D ambiguous. Material: blood. Here the CDR3 reads CASSYSLYNEQFF. The CDR3 nucleotides are TGTGCCAGCAGTTACTCGTTATACAATGAGCAGTTCTTC.